This is a list of T cell receptor beta chains from one sample in a study of OX40 agonist ivuxolimab in advanced cancers. The table came from immunoSEQ multiplex PCR; TCRdb's copy has only in-frame clones and leaves some out. Seen here are fewer than 70,000 clones, approximately 89% observed once, and the top ten hold 0.35% to 0.55%. The sequences come from CD4+ or CD8+ T cells sorted from blood, collected in a trial of the OX40 agonist ivuxolimab. The source is an adult with an advanced solid tumor such as melanoma, head and neck, liver or kidney cancer. Both conserved end residues are part of each CDR3. The D gene is left open where the match is weak. Clone size appears in some rows only: once, few, many, or a class for an expanded clone.

D gene: -; J gene: TRBJ2-4; V gene: TRBV30; clone size: -; CDR3 DNA: TGTGCCTGGAGGAGCGGAAACATTCAGTACTTC; CDR3 protein: CAWRSGNIQYF
D gene: TRBD1; J gene: TRBJ2-7; V gene: TRBV6-6; clone size: -; CDR3 DNA: TGTGCCAGCAATCCGGGACAGGGGGCCTACGAGCAGTACTTC; CDR3 protein: CASNPGQGAYEQYF
D gene: -; J gene: TRBJ2-1; V gene: TRBV11-2; clone size: -; CDR3 DNA: TGTGCCAGCTGCACGGGACTTCCCTCCTACAATGAGCAGTTCTTC; CDR3 protein: CASCTGLPSYNEQFF
D gene: -; J gene: TRBJ2-7; V gene: TRBV7-8; clone size: few; CDR3 DNA: TGTGCCAGCAGCTTAGAAATATACGAGCAGTACTTC; CDR3 protein: CASSLEIYEQYF
D gene: TRBD2; J gene: TRBJ2-1; V gene: TRBV20-1; clone size: -; CDR3 DNA: TGCAGTGCTACCATTGGGGCGGGGGAGTTCTTC; CDR3 protein: CSATIGAGEFF
D gene: -; J gene: TRBJ2-1; V gene: TRBV7-2; clone size: few; CDR3 DNA: TGTGCCAGCAGCCTCCCGGAAGCAGTCGAGCAGTTCTTC; CDR3 protein: CASSLPEAVEQFF
D gene: -; J gene: TRBJ2-7; V gene: TRBV6-1; clone size: -; CDR3 DNA: TGTGCCAGCAGCTACCGGGCCCCAACGCCCTACGAGCAGTACTTC; CDR3 protein: CASSYRAPTPYEQYF
D gene: -; J gene: TRBJ1-3; V gene: TRBV27; clone size: -; CDR3 DNA: TGTGCCAGCAGTTCAGGGTCCTCTGGAAACACCATATATTTT; CDR3 protein: CASSSGSSGNTIYF
D gene: -; J gene: TRBJ2-7; V gene: TRBV10-1; clone size: -; CDR3 DNA: TGCGCCAGCAGTGAGTCATCAGTTGGCGAGCAGTACTTC; CDR3 protein: CASSESSVGEQYF
D gene: -; J gene: TRBJ2-3; V gene: TRBV18; clone size: -; CDR3 DNA: TGTGCCAGCTCACCACGCTCAGATACGCAGTATTTT; CDR3 protein: CASSPRSDTQYF
D gene: -; J gene: TRBJ2-5; V gene: TRBV27; clone size: -; CDR3 DNA: TGTGCCACCTCTGGGGGATTTGGGATCGGAGAGACCCAGTACTTC; CDR3 protein: CATSGGFGIGETQYF
D gene: TRBD2; J gene: TRBJ2-2; V gene: TRBV10-2; clone size: -; CDR3 DNA: TGCGCCAGCACCGACGGACTAGCGGTTGGGAACACCGGGGAGCTGTTTTTT; CDR3 protein: CASTDGLAVGNTGELFF
D gene: -; J gene: TRBJ2-3; V gene: TRBV5-1; clone size: -; CDR3 DNA: TGCGCCAGCAGCTTGGGTCGGCTAGAAGCCACAGATACGCAGTATTTT; CDR3 protein: CASSLGRLEATDTQYF
D gene: -; J gene: TRBJ1-2; V gene: TRBV29-1; clone size: -; CDR3 DNA: TGCAGCGTTGAAATCCAGCCGGCTTTAGCAGGAGAGGGCTACACCTTC; CDR3 protein: CSVEIQPALAGEGYTF
D gene: -; J gene: TRBJ1-1; V gene: TRBV27; clone size: -; CDR3 DNA: TGTGCCAGCAGTCGTGCGGGGCGTGAAGCTTTCTTT; CDR3 protein: CASSRAGREAFF
D gene: -; J gene: TRBJ1-2; V gene: TRBV4-1; clone size: once; CDR3 DNA: TGCGCCAGCAGCCAACCCGGTAGGGTTTTGGGCTACACCTTC; CDR3 protein: CASSQPGRVLGYTF
D gene: TRBD2; J gene: TRBJ2-7; V gene: TRBV7-2; clone size: -; CDR3 DNA: TGTGCCAGCAGCTTAGCGCCGTCGGCCGCGGGGGCCTACGAGCAGTACTTC; CDR3 protein: CASSLAPSAAGAYEQYF
D gene: -; J gene: TRBJ2-2; V gene: TRBV9; clone size: -; CDR3 DNA: TGTGCCTCCCGAGAGGGGCTCGCGGGCACCGGGGAGCTGTTTTTT; CDR3 protein: CASREGLAGTGELFF
D gene: -; J gene: TRBJ2-1; V gene: TRBV21-1; clone size: -; CDR3 DNA: TGTGCCAGCGAGATAGGGGTCCCTAATGAGCAGTTCTTC; CDR3 protein: CASEIGVPNEQFF
D gene: -; J gene: TRBJ1-5; V gene: TRBV27; clone size: once; CDR3 DNA: TGTGCCAGCAGCCTTGGCACCAATCAGCCCCAGCATTTT; CDR3 protein: CASSLGTNQPQHF
D gene: -; J gene: TRBJ2-1; V gene: TRBV27; clone size: -; CDR3 DNA: TGTGCCAGCAGTTATGAGGGCTACAATGAGCAGTTCTTC; CDR3 protein: CASSYEGYNEQFF
D gene: -; J gene: TRBJ2-1; V gene: TRBV11-3; clone size: -; CDR3 DNA: TGTGCCAGCAGCTTAGCCAATGAGCAGTTCTTC; CDR3 protein: CASSLANEQFF
D gene: TRBD1; J gene: TRBJ1-4; V gene: TRBV6-5; clone size: -; CDR3 DNA: TGTGCCAGCAGTTACGGGGACAGGGGGCCTGTTGAAAAACTGTTTTTT; CDR3 protein: CASSYGDRGPVEKLFF
D gene: -; J gene: TRBJ2-7; V gene: TRBV6-5; clone size: -; CDR3 DNA: TGTGCCAGCAGTTACTCGAGGGGGGCGCGCGAGCAGTACTTC; CDR3 protein: CASSYSRGAREQYF
D gene: TRBD1; J gene: TRBJ1-1; V gene: TRBV5-1; clone size: -; CDR3 DNA: TGCGCCAGCAGCAGAGGGACAGCGAACACTGAAGCTTTCTTT; CDR3 protein: CASSRGTANTEAFF
D gene: -; J gene: TRBJ2-1; V gene: TRBV11-3; clone size: -; CDR3 DNA: TGTGCCAGCAGCTTAGGCCCCGCTACTGAGCAGTTCTTC; CDR3 protein: CASSLGPATEQFF
D gene: TRBD2; J gene: TRBJ2-1; V gene: TRBV19; clone size: -; CDR3 DNA: TGTGCCAGTAGTATATCGGCGGGAGGACCCTACAATGAGCAGTTCTTC; CDR3 protein: CASSISAGGPYNEQFF
D gene: TRBD2; J gene: TRBJ2-2; V gene: TRBV29-1; clone size: few; CDR3 DNA: TGCAGCGTTGAAGAACTAGCGGACACCGGGGAGCTGTTTTTT; CDR3 protein: CSVEELADTGELFF
D gene: TRBD1; J gene: TRBJ1-1; V gene: TRBV19; clone size: -; CDR3 DNA: TGTGCCAGTACCCCAGGGAGGGGGCAGGGTAACATGAACACTGAAGCTTTCTTT; CDR3 protein: CASTPGRGQGNMNTEAFF
D gene: TRBD1; J gene: TRBJ2-1; V gene: TRBV7-2; clone size: -; CDR3 DNA: TGTGCCAGCAGTAAAGACAGGGAAAGCGAGCAGTTCTTC; CDR3 protein: CASSKDRESEQFF
D gene: TRBD1; J gene: TRBJ2-1; V gene: TRBV7-9; clone size: -; CDR3 DNA: TGTGCCAGCAGCCAGGGGACAGGGGGGTACAATGAGCAGTTCTTC; CDR3 protein: CASSQGTGGYNEQFF
D gene: -; J gene: TRBJ2-1; V gene: TRBV19; clone size: -; CDR3 DNA: TGTGCCAGTAAGCCGGGAGCAAACTCCTACAATGAGCAGTTCTTC; CDR3 protein: CASKPGANSYNEQFF
D gene: TRBD1; J gene: TRBJ1-1; V gene: TRBV10-1; clone size: few; CDR3 DNA: TGCGCCAGCGGGGACAGCGACTACACTGAAGCTTTCTTT; CDR3 protein: CASGDSDYTEAFF
D gene: -; J gene: TRBJ2-7; V gene: TRBV6-6; clone size: -; CDR3 DNA: TGTGCCAGCAGTTACTCAGGCGGGCGAAGCTCCTACGAGCAGTACTTC; CDR3 protein: CASSYSGGRSSYEQYF
D gene: TRBD2; J gene: TRBJ2-2; V gene: TRBV11-3; clone size: -; CDR3 DNA: TGTGCCAGCAGCGGGGGACTAGCGGGAGGATTAGTAGTCGGGGAGCTGTTTTTT; CDR3 protein: CASSGGLAGGLVVGELFF
D gene: -; J gene: TRBJ2-7; V gene: TRBV5-1; clone size: -; CDR3 DNA: TGCGCCAGCAGCCGGGACCTCGGCTACGAGCAGTACTTC; CDR3 protein: CASSRDLGYEQYF
D gene: -; J gene: TRBJ1-4; V gene: TRBV5-8; clone size: -; CDR3 DNA: TGTGCCAGCAGCTTGGGCGACAGCGCAACTAATGAAAAACTGTTTTTT; CDR3 protein: CASSLGDSATNEKLFF
D gene: -; J gene: TRBJ1-3; V gene: TRBV14; clone size: few; CDR3 DNA: TGTGCCAGCAGCCGGGGTTCGTTTGTGAATCTGGGATCTGGAAACACCATATATTTT; CDR3 protein: CASSRGSFVNLGSGNTIYF
D gene: -; J gene: TRBJ2-7; V gene: TRBV5-5; clone size: -; CDR3 DNA: TGTGCCAGCAGCCCCAGAGAGGGGGCAGTGGGAGGCGACGAGCAGTACTTC; CDR3 protein: CASSPREGAVGGDEQYF
D gene: TRBD1; J gene: TRBJ2-2; V gene: TRBV4-1; clone size: -; CDR3 DNA: TGCGCCAGCAGCTACCCGGAGGGCGGGGGGACAGGGGGCTTCGGGGAGCTGTTTTTT; CDR3 protein: CASSYPEGGGTGGFGELFF
D gene: TRBD1; J gene: TRBJ1-2; V gene: TRBV7-9; clone size: once; CDR3 DNA: TGTGCCAGCGGGAAGGACAGGGAGAACTATGGCTACACCTTC; CDR3 protein: CASGKDRENYGYTF
D gene: -; J gene: TRBJ2-6; V gene: TRBV25-1; clone size: -; CDR3 DNA: TGTGCCAGCGCGGACTCGGCCTCTGGGGCCAACGTCCTGACTTTC; CDR3 protein: CASADSASGANVLTF
D gene: TRBD1; J gene: TRBJ1-1; V gene: TRBV7-8; clone size: -; CDR3 DNA: TGTGCCAGCAGCCAAACGACAGGGGAGGGTACTGAAGCTTTCTTT; CDR3 protein: CASSQTTGEGTEAFF
D gene: -; J gene: TRBJ1-4; V gene: TRBV6-5; clone size: -; CDR3 DNA: TGTGCCAGCAGTTACGGAACGGCTAGGGAAAAACTGTTTTTT; CDR3 protein: CASSYGTAREKLFF
D gene: -; J gene: TRBJ2-1; V gene: TRBV11-3; clone size: once; CDR3 DNA: TGTGCCAGCAGCCCCGGGACCAGAGAGCAGTTCTTC; CDR3 protein: CASSPGTREQFF
D gene: TRBD2; J gene: TRBJ2-7; V gene: TRBV10-1; clone size: -; CDR3 DNA: TGCGCCAGCAGTGAGGCCGGGACTAGCGTCGGCGAGCAGTACTTC; CDR3 protein: CASSEAGTSVGEQYF
D gene: -; J gene: TRBJ1-1; V gene: TRBV20-1; clone size: -; CDR3 DNA: TGCAGTGCTGACGGGACAGAAGCTTTCTTT; CDR3 protein: CSADGTEAFF
D gene: -; J gene: TRBJ2-3; V gene: TRBV6-4; clone size: -; CDR3 DNA: TGTGCCAGCAGTGCTTTTGCGGGAAGCACAGATACGCAGTATTTT; CDR3 protein: CASSAFAGSTDTQYF
D gene: TRBD2; J gene: TRBJ2-7; V gene: TRBV6-5; clone size: -; CDR3 DNA: TGTGCCAGCAGTCTCCGGGTAGCGGGATCCTACGAGCAGTACTTC; CDR3 protein: CASSLRVAGSYEQYF
D gene: -; J gene: TRBJ2-1; V gene: TRBV7-5; clone size: -; CDR3 DNA: TGTGTCAGAAGCCTCCGGACTAGCGGGAGCCGGGGTTATGAGCAGTTCTTC; CDR3 protein: CVRSLRTSGSRGYEQFF
D gene: -; J gene: TRBJ2-6; V gene: TRBV7-8; clone size: -; CDR3 DNA: TGTGCCAGCAGCTTAAGCTTGGCCACCCACTCTGGGGCCAACGTCCTGACTTTC; CDR3 protein: CASSLSLATHSGANVLTF
D gene: TRBD1; J gene: TRBJ1-1; V gene: TRBV19; clone size: -; CDR3 DNA: TGTGCCAGTAGTAAACAGGGGGCAGTGAACACTGAAGCTTTCTTT; CDR3 protein: CASSKQGAVNTEAFF
D gene: TRBD2; J gene: TRBJ2-3; V gene: TRBV4-1; clone size: -; CDR3 DNA: TGCGCCAGCAGCCAAGAATCGGGACTAGCGGGATCAAGCACAGATACGCAGTATTTT; CDR3 protein: CASSQESGLAGSSTDTQYF
D gene: -; J gene: TRBJ2-7; V gene: TRBV28; clone size: once; CDR3 DNA: TGTGCCAGCAGTTTATATACGACCTACGAGCAGTACTTC; CDR3 protein: CASSLYTTYEQYF